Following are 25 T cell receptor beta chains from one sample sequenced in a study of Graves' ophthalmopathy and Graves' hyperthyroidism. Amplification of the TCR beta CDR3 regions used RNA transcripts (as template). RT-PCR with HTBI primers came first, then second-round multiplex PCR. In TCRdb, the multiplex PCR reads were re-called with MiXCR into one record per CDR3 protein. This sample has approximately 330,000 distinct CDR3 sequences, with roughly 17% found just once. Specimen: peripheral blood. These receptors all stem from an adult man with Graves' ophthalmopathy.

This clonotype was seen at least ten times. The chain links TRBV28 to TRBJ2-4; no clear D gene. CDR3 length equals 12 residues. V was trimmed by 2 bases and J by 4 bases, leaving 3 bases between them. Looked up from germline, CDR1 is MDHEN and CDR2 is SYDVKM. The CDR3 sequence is CASSLPKNIQYF. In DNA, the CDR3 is TGTGCCAGCAGTTTACCGAAAAACATTCAGTACTTC.

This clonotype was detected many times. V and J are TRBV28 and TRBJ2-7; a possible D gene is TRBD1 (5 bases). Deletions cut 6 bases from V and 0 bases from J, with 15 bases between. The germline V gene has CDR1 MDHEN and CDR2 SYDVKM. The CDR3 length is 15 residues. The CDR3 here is CASSARGRASYEQYF. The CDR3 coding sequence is TGTGCCAGCAGCGCAAGGGGCCGCGCCTCCTACGAGCAGTACTTC.

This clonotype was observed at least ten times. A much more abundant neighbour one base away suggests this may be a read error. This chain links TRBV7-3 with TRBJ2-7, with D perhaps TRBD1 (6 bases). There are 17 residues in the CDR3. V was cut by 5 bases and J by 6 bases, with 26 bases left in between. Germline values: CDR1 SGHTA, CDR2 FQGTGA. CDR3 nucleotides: TGTGCCAGCAGCCCCACCGGGACACCTGACGGCGGTGGCGAGCAGTACTTC. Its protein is CASSPTGTPDGGGEQYF.

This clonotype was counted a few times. CDR3 sequence (DNA): TGTGCCAGCAGCACCGGGACAGGGATCACCATTCAGTACTTC. The encoded protein is CASSTGTGITIQYF. The rearrangement uses TRBV24-1 and TRBJ2-5, with 9 positions matching TRBD1. Near its end, the DNA agrees better with TRBJ2-4, so the J call may be wrong. The CDR3 is made up of 14 amino acids. Germline CDR1 KGHDR, CDR2 SFDVKD.

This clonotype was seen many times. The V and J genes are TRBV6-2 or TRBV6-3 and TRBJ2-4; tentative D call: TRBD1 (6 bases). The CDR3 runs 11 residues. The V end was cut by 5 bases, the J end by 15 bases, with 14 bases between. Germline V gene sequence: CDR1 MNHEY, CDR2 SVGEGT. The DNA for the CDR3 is TGTGCCAGCAGTGAGACAGGTCGTTGGTACTTC. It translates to CASSETGRWYF.

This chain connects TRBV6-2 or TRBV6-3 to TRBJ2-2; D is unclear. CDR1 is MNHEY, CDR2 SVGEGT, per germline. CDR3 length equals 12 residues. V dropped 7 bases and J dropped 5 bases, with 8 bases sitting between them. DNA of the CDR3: TGTGCCAGCATAGAGACAACCGGGGAGCTGTTTTTT. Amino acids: CASIETTGELFF.

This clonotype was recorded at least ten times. CDR3 sequence reads: CASSLAIKDGYTF. The CDR3, as DNA: TGCGCCAGCAGCTTGGCTATTAAGGACGGCTACACCTTC. The chain carries TRBV5-1 and TRBJ1-2; D remains unclear. This CDR3 spans 13 amino acids. Trimming took 0 bases from V and 8 from J, leaving 11 bases between them. Germline CDR1 is SGHRS and CDR2 is YFSETQ.

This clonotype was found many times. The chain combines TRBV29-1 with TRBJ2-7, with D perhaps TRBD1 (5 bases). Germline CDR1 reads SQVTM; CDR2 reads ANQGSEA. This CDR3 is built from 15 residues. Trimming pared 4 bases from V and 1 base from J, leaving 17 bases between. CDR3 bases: TGCAGCGTTGGTGGCGCCGAAGGGGCGTCCTACGAGCAGTACTTC. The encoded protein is CSVGGAEGASYEQYF.

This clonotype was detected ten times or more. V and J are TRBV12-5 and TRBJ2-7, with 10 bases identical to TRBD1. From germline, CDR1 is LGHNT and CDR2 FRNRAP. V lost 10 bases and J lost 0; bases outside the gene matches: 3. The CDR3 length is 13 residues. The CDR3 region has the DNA TGTGCTAACGGGACAGGGGTCTCCTACGAGCAGTACTTC. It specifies CANGTGVSYEQYF.

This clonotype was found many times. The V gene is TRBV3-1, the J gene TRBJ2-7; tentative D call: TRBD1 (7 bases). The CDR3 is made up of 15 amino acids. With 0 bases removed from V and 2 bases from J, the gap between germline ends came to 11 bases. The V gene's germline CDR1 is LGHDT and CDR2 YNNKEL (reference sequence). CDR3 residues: CASSQDAGQTYEQYF. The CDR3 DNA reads TGTGCCAGCAGCCAAGATGCGGGACAGACCTACGAGCAGTACTTC.

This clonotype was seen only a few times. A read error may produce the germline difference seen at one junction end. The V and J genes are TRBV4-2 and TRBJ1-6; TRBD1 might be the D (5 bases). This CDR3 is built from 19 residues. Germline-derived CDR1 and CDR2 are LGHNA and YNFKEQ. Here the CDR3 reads CASSTQTRQGGSHNSPLHF. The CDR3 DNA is TGTGCCAGCAGCACCCAAACAAGGCAGGGCGGCTCCCATAATTCACCCCTCCACTTT.

CDR3 in amino acids: CASSLDPNRGSEAFF. The CDR3 bases are TGTGCCAGCAGTCTGGATCCAAACCGGGGATCTGAAGCTTTCTTT. The chain carries TRBV6-1 and TRBJ1-1; D remains ambiguous. This CDR3 comprises 15 residues. Germline values: CDR1 MNHNS, CDR2 SASEGT. Trimming cost V 5 bases and J 6 bases, with 19 bases left between them.

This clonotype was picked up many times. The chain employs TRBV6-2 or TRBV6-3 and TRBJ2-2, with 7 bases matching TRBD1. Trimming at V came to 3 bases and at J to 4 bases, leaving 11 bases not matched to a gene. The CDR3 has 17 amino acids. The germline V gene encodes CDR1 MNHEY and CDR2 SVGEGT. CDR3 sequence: CASSYYPGQYITGELFF. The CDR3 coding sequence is TGTGCCAGCAGTTATTACCCGGGACAGTATATCACCGGGGAGCTGTTTTTT.

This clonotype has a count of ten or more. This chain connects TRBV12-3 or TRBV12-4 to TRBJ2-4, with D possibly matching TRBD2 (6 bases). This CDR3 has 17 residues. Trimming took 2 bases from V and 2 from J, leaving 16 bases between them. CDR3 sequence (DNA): TGTGCCAGCAGTTTAAAGGGCCGGGCGGGGACCAAAAACATTCAGTACTTC. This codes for CASSLKGRAGTKNIQYF.

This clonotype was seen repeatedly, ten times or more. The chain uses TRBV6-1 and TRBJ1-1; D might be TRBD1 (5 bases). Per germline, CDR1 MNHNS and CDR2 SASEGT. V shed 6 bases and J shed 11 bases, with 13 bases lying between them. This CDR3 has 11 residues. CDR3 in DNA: TGTGCCAGCAGGAGGGGCGGGGCGGCTTTCTTT. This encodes CASRRGGAAFF.

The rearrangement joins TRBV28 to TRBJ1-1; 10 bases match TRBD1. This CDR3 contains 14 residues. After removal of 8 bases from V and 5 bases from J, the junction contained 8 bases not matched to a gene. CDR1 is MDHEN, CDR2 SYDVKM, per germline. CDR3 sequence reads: CASQVDRGHTEAFF. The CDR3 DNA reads TGTGCCAGCCAAGTAGACAGGGGGCATACTGAAGCTTTCTTT.

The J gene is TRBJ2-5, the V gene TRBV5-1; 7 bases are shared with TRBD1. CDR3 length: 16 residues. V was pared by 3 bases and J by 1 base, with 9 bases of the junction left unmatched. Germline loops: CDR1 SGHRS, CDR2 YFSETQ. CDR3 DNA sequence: TGCGCCAGCAGCTCAAACAGGGGAGCCCTCCAAGAGACCCAGTACTTC. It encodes CASSSNRGALQETQYF.

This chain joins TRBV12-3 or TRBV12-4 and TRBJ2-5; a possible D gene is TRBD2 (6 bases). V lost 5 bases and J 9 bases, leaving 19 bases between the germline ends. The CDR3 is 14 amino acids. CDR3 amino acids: CASSQFGGLEAQYF. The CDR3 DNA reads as TGTGCCAGCAGTCAGTTTGGAGGGCTTGAGGCCCAGTACTTC.

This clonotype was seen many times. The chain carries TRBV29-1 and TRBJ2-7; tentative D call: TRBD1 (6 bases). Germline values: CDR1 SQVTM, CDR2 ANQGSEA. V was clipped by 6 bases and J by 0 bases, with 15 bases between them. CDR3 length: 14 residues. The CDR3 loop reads CSVLGGRSSYEQYF. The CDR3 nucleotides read TGCAGCGTCCTAGGGGGACGGAGCTCCTACGAGCAGTACTTC.

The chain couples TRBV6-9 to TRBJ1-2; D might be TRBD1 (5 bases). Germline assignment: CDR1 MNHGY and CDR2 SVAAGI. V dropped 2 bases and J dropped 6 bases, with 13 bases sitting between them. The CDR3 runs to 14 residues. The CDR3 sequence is CASSYTGRQDGYTF. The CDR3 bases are TGTGCCAGCAGTTATACGGGACGGCAAGATGGCTACACCTTC.

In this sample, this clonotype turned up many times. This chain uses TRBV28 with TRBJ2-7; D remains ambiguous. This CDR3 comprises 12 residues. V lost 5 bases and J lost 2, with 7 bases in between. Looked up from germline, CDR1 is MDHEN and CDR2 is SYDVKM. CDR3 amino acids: CASSPTAYEQYF. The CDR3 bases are TGTGCCAGCAGTCCCACCGCCTACGAGCAGTACTTC.

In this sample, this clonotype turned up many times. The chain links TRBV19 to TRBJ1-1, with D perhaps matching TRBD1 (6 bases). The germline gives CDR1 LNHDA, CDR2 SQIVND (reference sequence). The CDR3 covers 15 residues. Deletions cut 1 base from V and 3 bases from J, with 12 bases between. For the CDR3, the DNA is TGTGCCAGTAGTATAGGAGGGGGGCGCGACACTGAAGCTTTCTTT. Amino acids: CASSIGGGRDTEAFF.

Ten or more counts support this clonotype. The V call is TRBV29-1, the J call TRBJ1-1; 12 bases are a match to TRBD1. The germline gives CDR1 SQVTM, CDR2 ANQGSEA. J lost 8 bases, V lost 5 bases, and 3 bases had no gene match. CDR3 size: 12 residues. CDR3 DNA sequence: TGCAGCGTTTCCGGGACAGGGGGCGAAGCTTTCTTT. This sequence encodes CSVSGTGGEAFF.

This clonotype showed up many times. The CDR3 DNA is TGTGCCAGCAGTAAGGGACAGGTGGACGAAGCTTTCTTT. This gives the protein CASSKGQVDEAFF. This rearrangement joins TRBV12-3 or TRBV12-4 to TRBJ1-1; 8 nucleotides agree with TRBD1. The CDR3 contains 13 residues. The trim removed 5 bases at V and 8 bases at J, leaving 7 bases unmatched.

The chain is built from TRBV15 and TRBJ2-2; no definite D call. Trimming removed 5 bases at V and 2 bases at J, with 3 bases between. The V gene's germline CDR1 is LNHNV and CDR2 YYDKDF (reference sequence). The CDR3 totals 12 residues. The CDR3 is CATSENTGELFF. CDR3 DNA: TGTGCCACCAGCGAAAACACCGGGGAGCTGTTTTTT.